The T cell receptor beta chain under discussion was sequenced for a study of STAT3 mutations in large granular lymphocyte leukemia. The germline gives CDR1 SGHTA, CDR2 FQGNSA. V shed 2 bases and J shed 5 bases, with 12 bases lying between them. CDR3 length equals 14 residues. Comments on this clone: Its target is unknown.

The table came from immunoSEQ multiplex PCR; TCRdb's copy has only in-frame clones and leaves some out. This table holds approximately 10,000 clones, 85% to 90% found once. Study outcomes and limitations: At least one immunodominant TCR beta clonotype appeared in every T-cell large granular lymphocyte leukemia patient.

The chain employs TRBV7-2 and TRBJ1-2, with D perhaps matching TRBD1 (6 bases). Sequences were obtained from peripheral blood mononuclear cells. This clonotype was obtained from a man aged 60 to 75 with T-cell large granular lymphocyte leukemia. Some clones in this sample may be carry-over from other donors' samples. The CDR3 DNA reads as TGTGCCAGCAGCTTAAACAGGGATCGGTATGGCTACACCTTC. Its protein product is CASSLNRDRYGYTF.